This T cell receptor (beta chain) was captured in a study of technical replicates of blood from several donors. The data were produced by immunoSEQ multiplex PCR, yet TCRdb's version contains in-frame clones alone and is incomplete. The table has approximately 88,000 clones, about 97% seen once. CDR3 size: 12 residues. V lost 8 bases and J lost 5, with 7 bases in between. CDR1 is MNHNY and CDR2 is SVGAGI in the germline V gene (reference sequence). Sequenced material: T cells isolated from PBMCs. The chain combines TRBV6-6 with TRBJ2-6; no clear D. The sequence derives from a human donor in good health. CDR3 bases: TGTGCCAGCCTTGAGCGGGCCAACGTCCTGACTTTC. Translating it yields CASLERANVLTF.